A single sample is the source of the 29 T cell receptor beta chains below, sequenced in a study of blood T cell repertoires in COVID-19. TCRdb keeps only in-frame clones here, not all; method: immunoSEQ multiplex PCR. Seen here are roughly 200,000 clones, 80% to 85% observed once, and the top ten hold around 21%. Sequenced material: peripheral blood. The origin of the receptors is a human donor in a cohort sampled during active COVID-19.

This chain connects TRBV6-5 to TRBJ2-1; maybe TRBD2 (6 bases). The ends were cut back, 8 bases at V and 6 bases at J, with 14 bases in the middle. CDR1 MNHEY and CDR2 SVGAGI come from the germline V gene. This CDR3 spans 13 amino acids. The CDR3 sequence is CASEGLAPNEQFF. In DNA form, the CDR3 reads TGTGCCAGCGAGGGGCTAGCGCCCAATGAGCAGTTCTTC.

The table lists this clone with a few counts. The rearrangement links TRBV5-5 to TRBJ2-7; no clear D. V was shortened by 4 bases and J by 3 bases, with 14 bases between the two germline ends. The CDR3 is 14 residues long. Germline CDR1 is SGHKS and CDR2 is YYEKEE (reference sequence). The CDR3 bases are TGTGCCAGCAGCGCAGAGGCTGCCTACTACGAGCAGTACGTC. Its translation is CASSAEAAYYEQYV.

The rearrangement joins TRBV18 to TRBJ2-7, with 7 bases lining up with TRBD2. The CDR3 is 13 amino acids. CDR1 is KGHSH and CDR2 is LQKENI in the germline V gene. V shed 5 bases, J shed 5 bases, and the junction held 6 bases outside the gene matches. This chain's CDR3 is CASSMARGNEQYV. The CDR3 DNA sequence: TGTGCCAGCTCAATGGCGCGGGGGAACGAGCAGTACGTC.

The chain employs TRBV5-1 and TRBJ2-5; 9 nucleotides align to TRBD1. V was clipped by 4 bases and J by 4 bases; unmatched bases: 5. Per the germline V gene, CDR1 is SGHRS and CDR2 is YFSETQ. CDR3 length: 14 amino acids. The chain's CDR3 is CASSLGTGLETQYF. The CDR3 DNA is TGCGCCAGCAGCCTTGGGACAGGGTTAGAGACCCAGTACTTC.

CDR3 sequence reads: CSTARNTEAFF. DNA of the CDR3: TGCAGTACGGCTAGGAACACTGAAGCTTTCTTT. The chain employs TRBV20-1 and TRBJ1-1; no definite D call. The ends were cut back, 8 bases at V and 1 base at J, with 8 bases in the middle. CDR1 is DFQATT and CDR2 is SNEGSKA in the germline V gene (reference sequence). The CDR3 contains 11 residues.

This sequence joins TRBV15 and TRBJ2-4; 9 bases fit TRBD2. CDR3 length: 17 amino acids. V gave up 1 base and J gave up 8 bases; unmatched junction bases: 12. CDR1 is LNHNV, CDR2 YYDKDF, per germline (reference sequence). CDR3 sequence reads: CATSRGSGGPGSDIQYF. The CDR3, as DNA: TGTGCCACCAGCAGAGGCAGCGGGGGGCCAGGTTCGGACATTCAGTACTTC.

The V and J genes are TRBV18 and TRBJ2-3; no firm D call. This CDR3 comprises 15 residues. CDR1 and CDR2 from the germline V gene are KGHSH and LQKENI. V shed 3 bases and J shed 5 bases, with 15 bases lying between them. The CDR3 DNA follows: TGTGCCAGCTCACCGTCAATCAGCCGCGGAGATACGCAGTATTTT. Translation gives CASSPSISRGDTQYF.

Note on this clone: Distinct nucleotide sequences in the sample also encode this CDR3. The CDR3 bases are TGCGCCAGCAGCTTGGCTGGGACAGGAGGGAATGAGCAGTTCTTC. Protein product: CASSLAGTGGNEQFF. The chain has TRBV5-1 and TRBJ2-1; 8 bases fit TRBD1. The germline V gene encodes CDR1 SGHRS and CDR2 YFSETQ. V shed 0 bases, J shed 7 bases, and the junction held 6 bases outside the gene matches. The CDR3 has 15 amino acids.

This clone has only one observation. This chain joins TRBV5-5 and TRBJ2-5; D uncertain. Germline V gene lookup returns CDR1 SGHKS and CDR2 YYEKEE (reference sequence). The CDR3 sequence is 13 residues long. V was pared by 2 bases and J by 1 base, with 6 bases between. CDR3 DNA: TGTGCCAGCAGCTTAATAGCCCAAGAGACCCAGTACTTC. Translation: CASSLIAQETQYF.

V is TRBV18 and J is TRBJ2-7; TRBD2 matches 11 bases. CDR3 length equals 20 residues. J was trimmed by 6 bases and V by 0 bases; bases with no gene match: 19. The germline gives CDR1 KGHSH, CDR2 LQKENI. This CDR3 is CASSPPSGRAPLGGIGEQYF. The CDR3 DNA sequence: TGTGCCAGCTCACCACCTAGCGGGAGGGCCCCACTGGGCGGGATCGGCGAGCAGTACTTC. The full variable domain, its missing parts supplied by reference TRBV18 and TRBJ2-7, is NAGVMQNPRHLVRRRGQEARLRCSPMKGHSHVYWYRQLPEEGLKFMVYLQKENIIDESGMPKERFSAEFPKEGPSILRIQQVVRGDSAAYFCASSPPSGRAPLGGIGEQYFGPGTRLTVT.

This chain joins TRBV6-1 and TRBJ2-4; TRBD1 might be the D (5 bases). The V end lost 2 bases, the J end lost 0 bases, and 5 bases lay between the germline ends. The germline CDR1 and CDR2 sequences are MNHNS and SASEGT. The CDR3 spans 14 residues. CDR3 coding DNA: TGTGCCAGCAGTGAAAGGGGAGCCAAAAACATTCAGTACTTC. It is translated as CASSERGAKNIQYF.

This chain connects TRBV5-1 to TRBJ2-1; D gene uncertain. The V end lost 0 bases, the J end lost 3 bases, and 10 bases lay between the germline ends. This CDR3 spans 15 amino acids. The germline gives CDR1 SGHRS, CDR2 YFSETQ. The CDR3 protein is CASSLGATLYNEQFF. The CDR3 DNA reads TGCGCCAGCAGCTTGGGTGCTACCCTCTACAATGAGCAGTTCTTC.

The rearrangement links TRBV28 to TRBJ2-5, with 9 bases identical to TRBD1. The CDR3 loop spans 16 amino acids. V lost 4 bases and J lost 5; bases outside the gene matches: 11. Germline-derived CDR1 and CDR2 are MDHEN and SYDVKM. CDR3 region: CASSSTRTGGEETQYF. CDR3 DNA sequence: TGTGCCAGCAGTTCAACACGAACAGGGGGCGAGGAGACCCAGTACTTC.

The chain uses TRBV28 and TRBJ1-6; a possible D gene is TRBD1 (6 bases). The V gene's germline CDR1 is MDHEN and CDR2 SYDVKM. The germline V and J ends were trimmed by 8 bases and 9 bases, with 17 bases remaining between them. This CDR3 contains 14 residues. CDR3 sequence reads: CASRIGGNVSPLHF. The CDR3 coding sequence is TGTGCCAGCCGCATAGGGGGAAACGTTTCACCCCTCCACTTT.

The V gene is TRBV11-2, the J gene TRBJ2-2, with a weak D call TRBD1 (6 bases). This CDR3 is 15 amino acids long. Trimming left V 3 bases short and J 4 bases short, with 12 bases between. The V gene's germline CDR1 is SGHAT and CDR2 FQNNGV. CDR3 sequence (DNA): TGTGCCAGCAGCTTCGGGGACACCTTCACCGGGGAGCTGTTTTTT. Its protein is CASSFGDTFTGELFF.

The chain couples TRBV12-3 or TRBV12-4 to TRBJ2-4, with D perhaps TRBD1 (7 bases). Trimming took off 6 bases at V and 9 bases at J, with 15 bases between the two ends. The CDR3 length is 13 residues. The CDR3 here is CASSLHQGGIQYF. For the CDR3, the DNA is TGTGCCAGCAGCTTACACCAGGGGGGCATTCAGTACTTC.

In DNA form, the CDR3 reads TGTGCCAGCAGGATCAGGACCGGGGAGCTGTTTTTT. Its translation: CASRIRTGELFF. This chain links TRBV27 with TRBJ2-2; D gene uncertain. CDR3 length: 12 amino acids. Germline V gene sequence: CDR1 MNHEY, CDR2 SMNVEV (reference sequence). Trimming took 6 bases from V and 5 from J, leaving 7 bases between them.

This clone has only one observation. Germline and junction disagree at one end, which may indicate a read error. V is TRBV7-3 and J is TRBJ1-2, with TRBD1 matching 8 bases. The CDR3 has 19 amino acids. Germline assignment: CDR1 SGHTA and CDR2 FQGTGA. The CDR3 nucleotides are TGTGCCAGCAGCCTAACGAACTCGGGACAGGCCCATGGATTGTATGGCTACACCTTC. Its translation: CASSLTNSGQAHGLYGYTF. Looking up the rest from reference TRBV7-3 and TRBJ1-2 gives the full variable domain: GAGVSQTPSNKVTEKGKYVELRCDPISGHTALYWYRQSLGQGPEFLIYFQGTGAADDSGLPNDRFFAVRPEGSVSTLKIQRTERGDSAVYLCASSLTNSGQAHGLYGYTFGSGTRLTVV.

This clone has just one count. The chain employs TRBV18 and TRBJ1-1, with D unclear. This CDR3 spans 15 amino acids. Germline values: CDR1 KGHSH, CDR2 LQKENI. V was shortened by 3 bases and J by 3 bases, with 14 bases between the two germline ends. CDR3 residues: CASSPSVGRHTEAFF. DNA of the CDR3: TGTGCCAGCTCACCCTCCGTGGGGAGACACACTGAAGCTTTCTTT.

The rearrangement uses TRBV7-9 and TRBJ2-5, with TRBD2 as a possible D gene (6 bases). Trimming left V 0 bases short and J 4 bases short, with 9 bases between. This CDR3 contains 14 residues. Per the germline V gene, CDR1 is SEHNR and CDR2 is FQNEAQ (reference sequence). The CDR3 sequence is CASSLARGRETQYF. The CDR3 DNA sequence: TGTGCCAGCAGCTTAGCGCGGGGACGAGAGACCCAGTACTTC.

The chain uses TRBV6-7 and TRBJ2-1; no definite D call. TRBV6-7 is assigned to the ORF class and has an uncertain function. V was trimmed by 5 bases and J by 0 bases, leaving 5 bases between them. The CDR3 contains 13 residues. CDR3 DNA sequence: TGTGCCAGCAGTCCTAGCTCCTACAATGAGCAGTTCTTC. This codes for CASSPSSYNEQFF.

The chain combines TRBV5-1 with TRBJ1-4, with D possibly being TRBD1 (5 bases). Deletions cut 1 base from V and 0 bases from J, with 10 bases between. There are 16 residues in the CDR3. Germline V gene lookup returns CDR1 SGHRS and CDR2 YFSETQ. The CDR3 is CASSLLPGATNEKLFF. In DNA form, the CDR3 reads TGCGCCAGCAGCTTGCTTCCGGGGGCAACTAATGAAAAACTGTTTTTT.

This chain uses TRBV28 with TRBJ2-7; 8 nucleotides match TRBD2. CDR3 length equals 14 residues. CDR1 is MDHEN, CDR2 SYDVKM, per germline. Trimming cost V 6 bases and J 2 bases; bases outside gene matches: 6. Here the CDR3 DNA reads TGTGCCAGCAGCCCGGGGGGGATTACCTACGAGCAGTACTTC. Protein product: CASSPGGITYEQYF.

The gene calls are TRBV4-2 and TRBJ2-5, with D maybe TRBD1 (6 bases). The length of the CDR3 is 15 residues. Per the germline V gene, CDR1 is LGHNA and CDR2 is YNFKEQ. V lost 1 base, J lost 5 bases, and 14 bases lay in between. Here the CDR3 DNA reads TGTGCCAGCAGCCAAGGGGGCAGGGGTGGGGAGACCCAGTACTTC. Translating it yields CASSQGGRGGETQYF.

A word on this clone: Other DNA sequences within the sample encode an identical CDR3. The chain is built from TRBV10-3 and TRBJ1-5; D is unclear. Between the trimmed V and J ends, which lost 3 bases and 4 bases, there was a span of 10 bases. This CDR3 has 14 residues. The germline CDR1 and CDR2 sequences are ENHRY and SYGVKD. This CDR3 reads CAISDSTGNQPQHF. CDR3 in DNA: TGTGCCATCAGTGATTCTACGGGGAATCAGCCCCAGCATTTT.

The rearrangement uses TRBV20-1 and TRBJ1-6; D is ambiguous. The V end was cut by 3 bases, the J end by 17 bases, with 14 bases between. CDR3 length: 11 amino acids. Germline CDR1 and CDR2: DFQATT and SNEGSKA (reference sequence). DNA for the CDR3: TGCAGTGCTAGTCCTATGGGAGTGGTCCACTTT. Encoded protein: CSASPMGVVHF.

The chain recombines TRBV27 with TRBJ2-1; 7 bases are a match to TRBD1. Germline-derived CDR1 and CDR2 are MNHEY and SMNVEV (reference sequence). Trimming cost V 0 bases and J 5 bases; bases outside gene matches: 7. The CDR3 runs 16 residues. Here the CDR3 reads CASSLSAGTVNNEQFF. Here the CDR3 DNA reads TGTGCCAGCAGTTTATCCGCCGGGACAGTTAACAATGAGCAGTTCTTC.

The rearrangement joins TRBV19 to TRBJ1-1; perhaps TRBD1 as D (5 bases). Germline V gene sequence: CDR1 LNHDA, CDR2 SQIVND (reference sequence). The ends were cut back, 3 bases at V and 10 bases at J, with 12 bases in the middle. The CDR3 totals 12 residues. For the CDR3, the DNA is TGTGCCAGTAGTATTGGGGCTCTGGGAGCTTTCTTT. Translation: CASSIGALGAFF.

V gene TRBV5-1 combines with J gene TRBJ2-5, with 7 bases matching TRBD2. The junction had 24 bases not matched to a gene; V was cut back by 6 bases and J by 7 bases. This CDR3 region has 18 residues. Germline CDR1 and CDR2: SGHRS and YFSETQ. The CDR3: CASTSFPSGAREMRTQYF. The CDR3 DNA sequence: TGCGCCAGCACCTCCTTCCCCAGCGGGGCGAGGGAGATGCGGACCCAGTACTTC.